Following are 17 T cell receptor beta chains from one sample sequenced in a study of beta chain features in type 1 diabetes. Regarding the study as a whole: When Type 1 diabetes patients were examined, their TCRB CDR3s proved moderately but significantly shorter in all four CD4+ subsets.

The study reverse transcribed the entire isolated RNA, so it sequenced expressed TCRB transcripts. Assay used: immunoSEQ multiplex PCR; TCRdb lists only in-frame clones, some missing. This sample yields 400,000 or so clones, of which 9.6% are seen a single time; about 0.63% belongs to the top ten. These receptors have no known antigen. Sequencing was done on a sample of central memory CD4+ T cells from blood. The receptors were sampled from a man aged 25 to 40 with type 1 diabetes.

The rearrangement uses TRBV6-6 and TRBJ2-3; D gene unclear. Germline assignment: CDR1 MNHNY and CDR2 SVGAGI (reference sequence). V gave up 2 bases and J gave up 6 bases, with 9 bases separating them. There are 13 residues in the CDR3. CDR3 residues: CASSYRGHDTQYF. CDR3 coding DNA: TGTGCCAGCAGTTACAGAGGCCACGATACGCAGTATTTT.

The CDR3 is CASSLGRTYEQYF. CDR3 in DNA: TGTGCCAGCAGTTTGGGCAGGACCTACGAGCAGTACTTC. The chain carries TRBV6-5 and TRBJ2-7; D remains unclear. Germline CDR1 and CDR2: MNHEY and SVGAGI. This CDR3 region has 13 residues. V lost 4 bases and J 2 bases, leaving 9 bases between the germline ends.

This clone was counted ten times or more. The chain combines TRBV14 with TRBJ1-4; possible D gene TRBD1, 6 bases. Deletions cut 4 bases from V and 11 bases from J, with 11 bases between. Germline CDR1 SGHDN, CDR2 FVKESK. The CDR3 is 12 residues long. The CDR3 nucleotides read TGTGCCAGCAGCCTAGGACAGTGGAAACTGTTTTTT. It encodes CASSLGQWKLFF.

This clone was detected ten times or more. The CDR3, as DNA: TGTGCCAGTACCGCCAGAGGGCTGAGCAATCAGCCCCAGCATTTT. This sequence encodes CASTARGLSNQPQHF. The V call is TRBV19, the J call TRBJ1-5; no firm D call. The CDR3 contains 15 residues. Germline V gene lookup returns CDR1 LNHDA and CDR2 SQIVND (reference sequence). V was shortened by 7 bases and J by 1 base, with 14 bases between the two germline ends.

The CDR3 bases are TGTGCCAGCAGCTTAAGCGGGAGCATCTACGAGCAGTACTTC. This translates into CASSLSGSIYEQYF. This sequence joins TRBV4-2 and TRBJ2-7, with 8 positions matching TRBD2. The trim removed 5 bases at V and 3 bases at J, leaving 6 bases unmatched. The germline V gene encodes CDR1 LGHNA and CDR2 YNFKEQ. This CDR3 has 14 amino acids.

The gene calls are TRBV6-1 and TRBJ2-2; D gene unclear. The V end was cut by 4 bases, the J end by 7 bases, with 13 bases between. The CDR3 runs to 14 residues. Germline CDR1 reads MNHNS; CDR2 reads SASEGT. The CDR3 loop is CASSVAGYNGELFF. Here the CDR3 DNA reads TGTGCCAGCAGTGTGGCAGGATACAACGGGGAGCTGTTTTTT.

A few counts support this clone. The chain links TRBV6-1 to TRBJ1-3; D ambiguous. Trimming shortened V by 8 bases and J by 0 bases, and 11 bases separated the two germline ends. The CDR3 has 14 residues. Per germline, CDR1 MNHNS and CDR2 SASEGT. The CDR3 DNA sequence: TGTGCCAGCGTCGCGGACCGCTCTGGAAACACCATATATTTT. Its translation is CASVADRSGNTIYF.

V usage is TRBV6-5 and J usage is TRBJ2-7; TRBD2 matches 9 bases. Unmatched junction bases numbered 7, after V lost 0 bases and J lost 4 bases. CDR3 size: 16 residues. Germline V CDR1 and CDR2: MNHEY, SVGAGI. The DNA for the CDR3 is TGTGCCAGCAGTTACTCTCTTAGCGGGAGCGGATACGAGCAGTACTTC. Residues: CASSYSLSGSGYEQYF.

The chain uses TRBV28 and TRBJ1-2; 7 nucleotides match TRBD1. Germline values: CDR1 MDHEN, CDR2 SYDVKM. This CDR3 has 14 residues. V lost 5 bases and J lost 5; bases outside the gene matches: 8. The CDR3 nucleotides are TGTGCCAGCAGTCCAGGGGGTCTCGGGTATGGCTACACCTTC. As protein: CASSPGGLGYGYTF.

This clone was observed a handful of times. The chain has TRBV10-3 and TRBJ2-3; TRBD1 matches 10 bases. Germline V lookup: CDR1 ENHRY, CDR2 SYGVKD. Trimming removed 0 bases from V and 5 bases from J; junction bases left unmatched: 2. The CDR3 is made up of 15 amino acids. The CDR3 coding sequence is TGTGCCATCAGTGAGTCGGGACAGGGGTTAGATACGCAGTATTTT. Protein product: CAISESGQGLDTQYF.

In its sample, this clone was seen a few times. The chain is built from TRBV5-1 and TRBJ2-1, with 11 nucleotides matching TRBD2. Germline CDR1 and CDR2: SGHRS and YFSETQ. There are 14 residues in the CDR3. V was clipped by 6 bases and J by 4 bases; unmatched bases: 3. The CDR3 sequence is CASKTSGVYNEQFF. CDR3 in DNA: TGCGCCAGCAAGACTAGCGGGGTGTACAATGAGCAGTTCTTC. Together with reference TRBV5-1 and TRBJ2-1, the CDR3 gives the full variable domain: KAGVTQTPRYLIKTRGQQVTLSCSPISGHRSVSWYQQTPGQGLQFLFEYFSETQRNKGNFPGRFSGRQFSNSRSEMNVSTLELGDSALYLCASKTSGVYNEQFFGPGTRLTVL.

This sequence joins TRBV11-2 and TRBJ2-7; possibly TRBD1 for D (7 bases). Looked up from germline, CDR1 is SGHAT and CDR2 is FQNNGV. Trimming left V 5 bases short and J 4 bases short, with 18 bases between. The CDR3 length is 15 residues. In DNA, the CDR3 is TGTGCCAGCAGCACCAGGGGGGACAGAGAATACGAGCAGTACTTC. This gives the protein CASSTRGDREYEQYF.

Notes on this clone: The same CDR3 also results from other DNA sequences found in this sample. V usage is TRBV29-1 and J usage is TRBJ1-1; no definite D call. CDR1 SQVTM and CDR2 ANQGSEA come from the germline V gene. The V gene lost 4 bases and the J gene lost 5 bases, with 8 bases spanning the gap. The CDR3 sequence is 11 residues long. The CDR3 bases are TGCAGCGTTGTGGGCGGAACTGAAGCTTTCTTT. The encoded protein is CSVVGGTEAFF.

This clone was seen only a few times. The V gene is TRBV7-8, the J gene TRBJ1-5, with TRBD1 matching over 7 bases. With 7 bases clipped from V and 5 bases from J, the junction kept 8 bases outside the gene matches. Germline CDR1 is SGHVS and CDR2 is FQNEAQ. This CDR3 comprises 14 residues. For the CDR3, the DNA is TGTGCCAGCACCATAGCAGGGGGGCATCAGCCCCAGCATTTT. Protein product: CASTIAGGHQPQHF. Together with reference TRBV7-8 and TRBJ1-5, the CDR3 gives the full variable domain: GAGVSQSPRYKVAKRGQDVALRCDPISGHVSLFWYQQALGQGPEFLTYFQNEAQLDKSGLPSDRFFAERPEGSVSTLKIQRTQQEDSAVYLCASTIAGGHQPQHFGDGTRLSIL.

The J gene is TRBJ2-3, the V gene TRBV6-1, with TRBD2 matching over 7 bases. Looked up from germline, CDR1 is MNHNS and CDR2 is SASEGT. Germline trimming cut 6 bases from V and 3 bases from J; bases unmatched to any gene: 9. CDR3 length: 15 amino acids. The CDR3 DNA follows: TGTGCCAGCAGCCGAGGAAGCGGGACGACAGATACGCAGTATTTT. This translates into CASSRGSGTTDTQYF.

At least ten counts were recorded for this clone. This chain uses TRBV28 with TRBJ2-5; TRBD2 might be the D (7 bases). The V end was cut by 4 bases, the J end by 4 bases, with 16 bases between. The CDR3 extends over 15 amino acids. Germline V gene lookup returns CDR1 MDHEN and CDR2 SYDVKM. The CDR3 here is CASSSQQGGGETQYF. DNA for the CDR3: TGTGCCAGCAGTTCTCAACAGGGAGGGGGAGAGACCCAGTACTTC.

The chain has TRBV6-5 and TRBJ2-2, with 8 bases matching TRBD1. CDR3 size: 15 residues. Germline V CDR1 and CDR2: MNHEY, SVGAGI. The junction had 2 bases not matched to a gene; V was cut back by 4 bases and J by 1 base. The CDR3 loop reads CASSLGQGNTGELFF. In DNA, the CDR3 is TGTGCCAGCAGTTTAGGACAGGGGAACACCGGGGAGCTGTTTTTT.